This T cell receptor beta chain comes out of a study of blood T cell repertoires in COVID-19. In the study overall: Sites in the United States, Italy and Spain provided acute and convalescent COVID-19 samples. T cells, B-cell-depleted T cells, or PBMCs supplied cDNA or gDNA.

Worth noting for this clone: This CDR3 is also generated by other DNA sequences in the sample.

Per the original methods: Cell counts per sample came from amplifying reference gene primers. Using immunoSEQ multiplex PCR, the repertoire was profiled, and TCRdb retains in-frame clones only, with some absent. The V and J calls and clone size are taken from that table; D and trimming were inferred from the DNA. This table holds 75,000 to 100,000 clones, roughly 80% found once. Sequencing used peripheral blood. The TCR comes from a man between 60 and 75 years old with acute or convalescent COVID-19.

The CDR3 is CASSLSGTGGPETQYF. Written as DNA, the CDR3 is TGTGCCAGCAGCTTATCTGGGACAGGGGGCCCGGAGACCCAGTACTTC. This chain connects TRBV7-3 to TRBJ2-5, with 12 bases fitting TRBD1. V shed 2 bases, J shed 5 bases, and the junction held 6 bases outside the gene matches. CDR3 length: 16 amino acids. Germline V gene data show CDR1 as SGHTA and CDR2 as FQGTGA.